This passage covers 17 T cell receptor beta chains from one sample sequenced in a study of blood T cells in healthy people across ages. A second PCR of roughly 7 to 11 cycles used a sample-barcoded 5' primer and a J-beta primer mix. Using its own MiXCR run on the 5' RACE reads, TCRdb lists one record per CDR3 protein. The table has 600,000 to 850,000 distinct CDR3 sequences, roughly two fifths seen once; the top ten hold more than 20%. The sample consisted of blood. The origin of the receptors is a woman aged 55-69 years in good health.

This clonotype was seen at least ten times. The chain combines TRBV12-3 or TRBV12-4 with TRBJ1-2, with D maybe TRBD1 (5 bases). The ends were cut back, 7 bases at V and 11 bases at J, with 23 bases in the middle. This CDR3 has 14 amino acids. CDR3 in DNA: TGTGCCAGCATCCTCGGCCAGGGCTATGGCTGGTACACCTTC. As protein: CASILGQGYGWYTF.

This clonotype occurred a few times. This chain connects TRBV10-1 to TRBJ1-2, with a possible D match to TRBD1 (6 bases). CDR1 and CDR2 from the germline V gene are WNHNN and SYGVQD (reference sequence). Trimming pared 7 bases from V and 4 bases from J, leaving 13 bases between. The CDR3 runs 13 residues. CDR3 loop: CASTFLQGYGYTF. The DNA for the CDR3 is TGCGCCAGCACTTTCTTACAGGGCTATGGCTACACCTTC.

This clonotype was observed a handful of times. The junction departs from the called germline gene at one end, perhaps through a read error. This chain uses TRBV5-8 with TRBJ1-2; D unclear. Germline V gives CDR1 SGHTS, CDR2 YDEGEE. CDR3 size: 14 residues. The CDR3 DNA follows: TGTGCCAGCAGGTTGGTGGGAGTCGAGTATGGCTACACCTTC. Translated: CASRLVGVEYGYTF.

The chain couples TRBV3-1 to TRBJ2-5, with D possibly matching TRBD2 (7 bases). Per germline, CDR1 LGHDT and CDR2 YNNKEL (reference sequence). The CDR3 covers 15 residues. V was trimmed by 5 bases and J by 1 base, leaving 14 bases between them. This chain's CDR3 is CASSSRGALQETQYF. As DNA, the CDR3 is TGTGCCAGCAGCTCCCGGGGGGCTCTCCAAGAGACCCAGTACTTC.

The chain has TRBV5-1 and TRBJ1-1; no clear D. This CDR3 has 13 residues. V lost 0 bases and J lost 7, with 10 bases in between. Germline CDR1 is SGHRS and CDR2 is YFSETQ. The CDR3 here is CASSLATDREAFF. The CDR3 coding sequence is TGCGCCAGCAGCTTGGCGACGGACCGTGAAGCTTTCTTT.

This chain uses TRBV9 with TRBJ2-7, with 8 bases lining up with TRBD1. Germline V CDR1 and CDR2: SGDLS, YYNGEE. The CDR3 extends over 15 amino acids. The V gene end was trimmed by 2 bases and the J gene end by 0 bases; junction bases not matched to a gene: 4. CDR3 in amino acids: CASSVAGGLSYEQYF. CDR3 nucleotide sequence: TGTGCCAGCAGCGTCGCAGGGGGCCTCTCCTACGAGCAGTACTTC.

The chain uses TRBV18 and TRBJ1-3; D uncertain. V lost 3 bases, J lost 0 bases, and 9 bases lay in between. The CDR3 sequence is 15 residues long. Germline loops: CDR1 KGHSH, CDR2 LQKENI. CDR3 region: CASSPGEGSGNTIYF. The CDR3, as DNA: TGTGCCAGCTCACCCGGGGAAGGCTCTGGAAACACCATATATTTT.

The chain couples TRBV12-3 or TRBV12-4 to TRBJ2-1; weak D call: TRBD1 (6 bases). The CDR3 spans 16 residues. With 3 bases removed from V and 3 bases from J, the gap between germline ends came to 15 bases. The CDR3 region has the DNA TGTGCCAGCAGTTTCTCGGCTCAGGGGTTCTACAATGAGCAGTTCTTC. Residues: CASSFSAQGFYNEQFF.

This clonotype appeared once. J is TRBJ2-1 and V is TRBV5-5; TRBD1 matches at 9 bases. With the DNA end fitting TRBJ2-7 better, the J assignment may be wrong. Per the germline V gene, CDR1 is SGHKS and CDR2 is YYEKEE (reference sequence). There are 15 residues in the CDR3. CDR3 loop: CASSADRGVFYEQYF. CDR3 in DNA: TGTGCCAGCAGCGCCGACAGGGGGGTATTCTATGAGCAGTACTTC.

This clonotype has a handful of counts. A clone one base away is much larger, so this may be a read error. V is TRBV4-2 and J is TRBJ2-5; TRBD2 aligns across 9 bases. The length of the CDR3 is 15 residues. From germline, CDR1 is LGHNA and CDR2 YNFKEQ. The V and J ends lost 0 bases and 11 bases, in that order; junction bases with no gene match: 10. The CDR3 DNA sequence: TGTGCCAGCAGCCAAGATAGCGGGGGATACAATGAGCAGTACTTC. This sequence encodes CASSQDSGGYNEQYF.

The chain combines TRBV14 with TRBJ1-4; the D is unclear. The CDR3 loop spans 14 amino acids. CDR1 is SGHDN, CDR2 FVKESK, per germline. V dropped 3 bases and J dropped 8 bases, with 13 bases sitting between them. As DNA, the CDR3 is TGTGCCAGCAGCCATCTCGGGCGGTCCGAAAAACTGTTTTTT. Its protein is CASSHLGRSEKLFF.

This clonotype turned up a few times. The chain couples TRBV21-1 to TRBJ2-7. TRBV21-1 is noted as a pseudogene. The CDR3 is 14 residues long. CDR3 DNA: TGTGCCAGCAGCAAAGCCGGCGGAAACTACGAGCAGTACTTC. This sequence encodes CASSKAGGNYEQYF.

The CDR3 coding sequence is TGTGCCAGCAGCTTAGGGCGGGGAATAGAGCAGTACTTC. Translated: CASSLGRGIEQYF. The rearrangement uses TRBV7-8 and TRBJ2-5; D might be TRBD2 (6 bases). The CDR3 is 13 amino acids. Germline-derived CDR1 and CDR2 are SGHVS and FQNEAQ. Trimming removed 1 base at V and 11 bases at J, with 14 bases between.

This clonotype has at least ten counts. The chain links TRBV6-1 to TRBJ2-5; perhaps TRBD1 as D (6 bases). V lost 6 bases and J 2 bases, leaving 10 bases between the germline ends. The CDR3 runs 13 residues. In germline, CDR1 is MNHNS, CDR2 SASEGT. The CDR3 spells CASSVDRQETQYF. For the CDR3, the DNA is TGTGCCAGCAGCGTGGACAGACAAGAGACCCAGTACTTC.

This clonotype appeared a few times. The V gene is TRBV20-1, the J gene TRBJ2-7; D is perhaps TRBD2 (7 bases). Per the germline V gene, CDR1 is DFQATT and CDR2 is SNEGSKA (reference sequence). V was pared by 1 base and J by 0 bases, with 16 bases between. CDR3 size: 16 residues. The CDR3 nucleotides are TGCAGTGCTAGAGTGGGAGGGGGTTACAGCTCCTACGAGCAGTACTTC. This sequence encodes CSARVGGGYSSYEQYF.

V usage is TRBV30 and J usage is TRBJ2-4; 10 bases align to TRBD1. The assigned J gene may be wrong: the sequence end matches TRBJ2-7 better. From germline, CDR1 is GTSNPN and CDR2 SVGIG (reference sequence). This CDR3 comprises 17 residues. The CDR3 loop is CAWSPRPGTGAIYEQYF. The CDR3 DNA follows: TGTGCCTGGAGTCCAAGACCCGGGACAGGGGCAATCTACGAGCAGTACTTC.

CDR3: CASSDLGDTQYF. CDR3 nucleotide sequence: TGTGCCAGCAGTGACTTAGGAGATACGCAGTATTTT. The rearrangement links TRBV6-4 to TRBJ2-3; no reliable D call. Germline CDR1 MRHNA, CDR2 SNTAGT. CDR3 size: 12 residues. Trimming stripped 1 base from V and 5 bases from J, with 4 bases between.